This TCR beta chain was sequenced for a study of control samples from healthy donors and cancer patients. Generated by immunoSEQ multiplex PCR, the TCRdb table keeps only in-frame clones and is missing some. The sample shows some 67,000 clones, over 85% of them seen only once. What was sequenced was PBMCs. The TCR was taken from a man aged 60 to 69 with lung cancer.

CDR3 sequence: CASRTQGLGTDTQYF. CDR3 DNA sequence: TGTGCCAGCAGGACACAGGGGCTTGGCACAGATACGCAGTATTTT. The rearrangement uses TRBV6-5 and TRBJ2-3; 7 bases align to TRBD1. This CDR3 has 15 amino acids. CDR1 is MNHEY, CDR2 SVGAGI, per germline. J was trimmed by 1 base and V by 6 bases; bases with no gene match: 7.